The 2 T cell receptor beta chains presented below share a single source sample, sequenced in a study of cytomegalovirus exposure and HLA in healthy donors. PCR was performed using 60 Vbeta and 13 Jbeta primers. Clones were read by immunoSEQ multiplex PCR, and TCRdb kept only the in-frame ones, dropping some. The sample contains more than 95,000 clones, about 80% of which appear only once. The specimen sequenced was PBMCs. Receptors were obtained from a man in his thirties or forties in good health and CMV-seropositive.

The V call is TRBV6-5, the J call TRBJ2-3; 7 nucleotides line up with TRBD2. CDR1 MNHEY and CDR2 SVGAGI come from the germline V gene. V was pared by 4 bases and J by 0 bases, with 7 bases of the junction left unmatched. The CDR3 runs to 16 residues. CDR3 in DNA: TGTGCCAGCAGTTGGACTAGAGGGGCTAGCACAGATACGCAGTATTTT. Its protein is CASSWTRGASTDTQYF.

CDR3 DNA: TGCGCCAGCAGCCACCTGGCGGGTAAGAACTATGGCTACACCTTC. Protein product: CASSHLAGKNYGYTF. The chain has TRBV4-1 and TRBJ1-2, with D uncertain. Between the trimmed V and J ends, which lost 3 bases and 2 bases, there was a span of 13 bases. The length of the CDR3 is 15 residues. Germline CDR1 reads MGHRA; CDR2 reads YSYEKL.